Listed below are T cell receptor beta chains from one sample, sequenced in a study of T cells in Graves' hyperthyroidism and ophthalmopathy. TCRdb reprocessed the multiplex PCR reads via MiXCR and lists one record per CDR3 protein. The sample holds nearly 600,000 distinct CDR3 sequences, 14% seen once. The sample taken for sequencing was blood. These TCRs come from a woman aged 18-29 years with Graves' ophthalmopathy. Each CDR3 is given with its conserved first and last residue. A D gene is named only where the DNA matches it firmly. The size of a clone is reported for some rows only, either as once, few or many, or as a class for expanded clones.

v_call	clone_size	j_call	d_call	cdr3_nt	cdr3_aa
TRBV2	few	TRBJ1-6	-	TGTGCCAGCAGAAGGGAAACAGGCCGGGGGTCACCCCTCCACTTT	CASRRETGRGSPLHF
TRBV29-1	many	TRBJ1-5	-	TGCAGCGCCACTACGAGCGGGGATCAGCCCCAGCATTTT	CSATTSGDQPQHF
TRBV3-1	few	TRBJ1-6	-	TGTGCCAGCAGCCAAGTGCTTACTGGGGATTCACCCCTCCACTTT	CASSQVLTGDSPLHF
TRBV6-1	many	TRBJ2-5	-	TGTGCCAGCAGTGAAGCGCTTCAGGGAATAGAGACCCAGTACTTC	CASSEALQGIETQYF
TRBV12-3/TRBV12-4	many	TRBJ2-3	-	TGTGCCAGCAGCTTGTCAGGAGATACGCAGTATTTT	CASSLSGDTQYF
TRBV28	many	TRBJ2-1	TRBD1	TGTGCCAGCAGCCGAGCCGACAGGGCGAAGCAGTTCTTC	CASSRADRAKQFF
TRBV9	few	TRBJ2-2	-	TGTGCCAGCAGCCACCGGACACTGAACACCGGGGAGCTGTTTTTT	CASSHRTLNTGELFF
TRBV7-3	many	TRBJ2-1	-	TGTGCCAGCAGCTTAACGGGAGTGGGGAATGAGCAGTTCTTC	CASSLTGVGNEQFF
TRBV28	many	TRBJ2-7	TRBD1	TGTGCCAGCACCTTAACTCTGGGACAGCACTACGAGCAGTACTTC	CASTLTLGQHYEQYF
TRBV25-1	few	TRBJ2-1	TRBD2	TGTGCCAGCAGTGCTTTTGGGGCTAGCGGGAGCTACAATGAGCAGTTCTTC	CASSAFGASGSYNEQFF
TRBV7-9	many	TRBJ2-7	TRBD1	TGTGCCAGCAGCTTTAAGGGGGCTAAATACGAGCAGTACTTC	CASSFKGAKYEQYF
TRBV3-1	many	TRBJ1-5	-	TGTGCCAGCAGCCAAGATACGGCCCAGGGAGGCCCCCAGCATTTT	CASSQDTAQGGPQHF
TRBV12-3/TRBV12-4	many	TRBJ2-1	-	TGTGCCAGCAGTTTGACGGGCTACCACCCCCAAATGCCCGCCGAGCAGTTCTTC	CASSLTGYHPQMPAEQFF
TRBV6-1	few	TRBJ2-7	TRBD2	TGTGCCACCAAGAGAGGGGACAATCTAGCGGGACTTTACGAGCAGTACTTC	CATKRGDNLAGLYEQYF
TRBV4-3	-	TRBJ1-1	-	TGCGCCAGCAGCCAAGTGGGGGCCGCGTCGGCGGAAGCTTTCTTT	CASSQVGAASAEAFF
TRBV28	many	TRBJ2-1	TRBD1	TGTGCCAGCAGTCCCACGTTTCGGGACAGGGGATTTAATGAGCAGTTCTTC	CASSPTFRDRGFNEQFF
TRBV6-5	-	TRBJ1-6	-	TGTGCCAGCAGTTGGGGGTACCGGCCTAATTCACCCCTCCACTTT	CASSWGYRPNSPLHF
TRBV29-1	many	TRBJ1-1	-	TGCAGCGTTGAAGATCAGGTTGAAGCTTTCTTT	CSVEDQVEAFF
TRBV12-3/TRBV12-4	few	TRBJ1-4	TRBD1	TGTGCCAGCAGTCCAACCGGGACAGACGGCGAAAAACTGTTTTTT	CASSPTGTDGEKLFF
TRBV6-1	-	TRBJ1-5	-	TGTGCCAGCAGTTTTTATATGGGGCCGTCGCCCCAGCATTTT	CASSFYMGPSPQHF
TRBV7-9	many	TRBJ2-1	-	TGTGCCAGCACCCAGGACGTCCGTCCCTACAATGAGCAGTTCTTC	CASTQDVRPYNEQFF
TRBV5-5	many	TRBJ1-4	-	TGTGCCAGCAGCTTGCTACCTAATGAAAAACTGTTTTTT	CASSLLPNEKLFF
TRBV18	few	TRBJ2-7	TRBD1	TGTGCCAGCTCCACCGGGACAGACCCCTACGAGCAGTACTTC	CASSTGTDPYEQYF
TRBV20-1	few	TRBJ2-3	-	TGCAGTGCTAGAGAGGCCGAGTCTAGCTCAGATACGCAGTATTTT	CSAREAESSSDTQYF
TRBV28	many	TRBJ1-4	TRBD1	TGTGCCAGCAGTTGGGACAGGGCAGCTGAAAAACTGTTTTTT	CASSWDRAAEKLFF
TRBV10-3	-	TRBJ1-5	TRBD1	TGTGCCATCAGTGATCCGGGACAGGGGGCTCAGCCCCAGCATTTT	CAISDPGQGAQPQHF
TRBV28	many	TRBJ2-4	TRBD2	TGTGCCAGCAGCCAGCGGGAGGTAGCCAAAAACATTCAGTACTTC	CASSQREVAKNIQYF
TRBV6-1	many	TRBJ1-6	-	TGTGCCAGCAGTGAAGGGGATAATTCACCCCTCCACTTT	CASSEGDNSPLHF
TRBV5-1	few	TRBJ2-5	TRBD1	TGCGCCAGCAGCACAGGACAGGTTGAGGTGACCCAGTACTTC	CASSTGQVEVTQYF
TRBV6-5	few	TRBJ1-1	-	TGTGCCAGCAGTTACTCTCCAGGAGTGAACACTGAAGCTTTCTTT	CASSYSPGVNTEAFF
TRBV9	many	TRBJ1-2	-	TGTGCCAGCAGCGAGGGGACCTATGGCTACACCTTC	CASSEGTYGYTF
TRBV20-1	few	TRBJ2-3	-	TGCAGCTCCCAGGAGGGGGCGTCGGGGGATACGCAGTATTTT	CSSQEGASGDTQYF
TRBV29-1	many	TRBJ1-1	-	TGCAGCGTTGCGGGCGGGGGGCGATTCACTGAAGCTTTCTTT	CSVAGGGRFTEAFF
TRBV6-1	many	TRBJ1-1	-	TGTGCCAGCAGTCAGGGTTGGCCGAACACTGAAGCTTTCTTT	CASSQGWPNTEAFF
TRBV2	many	TRBJ1-5	-	TGTGCCAGCAGACCTCAGGGTAGCAATCAGCCCCAGCATTTT	CASRPQGSNQPQHF
TRBV28	-	TRBJ2-5	-	TGTGCCAGCAGTTTACAGGGGTTCGCGGAGACCCAGTACTTC	CASSLQGFAETQYF
TRBV5-1	many	TRBJ2-1	TRBD1	TGCGCCAGCAGCTTGGTACCACGACAGGGGGGCAACAATGAGCAGTTCTTC	CASSLVPRQGGNNEQFF
TRBV7-2	many	TRBJ2-1	TRBD1	TGTGCCAGCAGCTTTACCGGGACAGGGGGACTCTCCTACAATGAGCAGTTCTTC	CASSFTGTGGLSYNEQFF
TRBV2	many	TRBJ2-1	TRBD2	TGTGCCAGCAGTGTAGGCGTGCTAGCGGGAGGGGGTTCCTACAATGAGCAGTTCTTC	CASSVGVLAGGGSYNEQFF
TRBV30	many	TRBJ2-7	-	TGTGCCTGGAGTGTCGGTGGGGGATCCTACGAGCAGTACTTC	CAWSVGGGSYEQYF
TRBV28	many	TRBJ2-4	TRBD2	TGTGCCAGCAGCTCTACTGGGAAGCGGGAGGCCAAAAACATTCAGTACTTC	CASSSTGKREAKNIQYF
TRBV7-6	few	TRBJ2-1	-	TGTGCCAGCAGGCATTACTACAATGAGCAGTTCTTC	CASRHYYNEQFF
TRBV7-2	-	TRBJ2-1	TRBD2	TGTGCCAGCAGCTTAGCGCTAGCAGCGGGAGGCGATGAGCAGTTCTTC	CASSLALAAGGDEQFF
TRBV7-2	-	TRBJ2-2	-	TGTGCCAGCAGCCCGGGACCTTTCACCGGGGAGCTGTTTTTT	CASSPGPFTGELFF
TRBV7-6	many	TRBJ2-5	TRBD2	TGTGCCAGCATCCTCGGGCTAGCGGGATTAGAGACCCAGTACTTC	CASILGLAGLETQYF
TRBV6-9	-	TRBJ2-7	-	TGTGCCAGCAGTTACCTGCCGGCAGGACGTGTGGTTCGGGGCGTCGCGCAGTACTTC	CASSYLPAGRVVRGVAQYF